This is a list of T cell receptor beta chains from one sample in a study of cytomegalovirus exposure and HLA in healthy donors. TCRdb's table, derived via immunoSEQ multiplex PCR, lists solely in-frame clones and lacks some. The sample records under 95,000 clones, 75% being singletons. The sequencing sample was made of PBMCs. These receptors were obtained from a man aged 35 to 55 in good health and CMV-seronegative. The CDR3 runs from the conserved cysteine through the conserved F or W. A D gene is named only where the DNA matches it firmly. Only part of the rows carry a size: once, few, many, or a class if the clone is expanded.

few,.,TRBJ1-1,TRBV6-5,TGTGCCAGCAGTTCGAGAAGACAGGCCGCGAACACTGAAGCTTTCTTT,CASSSRRQAANTEAFF
.,TRBD1,TRBJ1-5,TRBV6-1,TGTGCCAGCAGTGAAGGACAGGGTCACCTACAAAATCAGCCCCAGCATTTT,CASSEGQGHLQNQPQHF
.,TRBD1,TRBJ1-2,TRBV5-1,TGCGCCAGCAGCGGAGGACAGGCGTTTGGCTATGGCTACACCTTC,CASSGGQAFGYGYTF
once,TRBD2,TRBJ2-7,TRBV6-6,TGTGCCACCCGTAGCGGGACACTTTCTTACAAGCAGTACTTC,CATRSGTLSYKQYF
once,TRBD1,TRBJ2-5,TRBV7-6,TGTGCCAGCAGCTTACGGTTTCCGGGACAGGGACAAGAGACCCAGTACTTC,CASSLRFPGQGQETQYF
few,TRBD2,TRBJ2-7,TRBV2,TGTGCCAGCAGTGACCCCGGAGGACTAGACACCGCGTCCTACGAGCAGTACTTC,CASSDPGGLDTASYEQYF
.,TRBD2,TRBJ2-5,TRBV5-1,TGCGCCAGCAGCCGAAGCGGGGGGGCCGTTGAGACCCAGTACTTC,CASSRSGGAVETQYF
.,.,TRBJ1-1,TRBV11-2,TGTGCCAGCAGCTTACCTGGGGGCGGGACTGAAGCTTTCTTT,CASSLPGGGTEAFF
.,TRBD1,TRBJ2-5,TRBV5-6,TGTGCCAGCAGCTTCCCCGGACAGGGGGCAGGGGAGACCCAGTACTTC,CASSFPGQGAGETQYF
.,TRBD1,TRBJ2-7,TRBV5-1,TGCGCCAGCAGCTTAGGGGACAGCCCCGAGCAGTACTTC,CASSLGDSPEQYF
.,TRBD1,TRBJ2-7,TRBV15,TGTGCCACCAGCAGAGACCCCGGGACAGGGTCCTACGAGCAGTACTTC,CATSRDPGTGSYEQYF
few,.,TRBJ1-2,TRBV4-2,TGTGCCAGCAGCCAAGAGCCAGGGAATGGCTACACCTTC,CASSQEPGNGYTF
.,.,TRBJ2-1,TRBV29-1,TGCAGCGTCTCGCCAGGGGCTGATACCTACAATGAGCAGTTCTTC,CSVSPGADTYNEQFF
.,.,TRBJ1-5,TRBV6-1,TGTGCCAGCAGTGAAATACAGGCTTATAGCAATCAGCCCCAGCATTTT,CASSEIQAYSNQPQHF
.,.,TRBJ1-5,TRBV19,TGTGCCAGTACTGTGACAGCGCCGAATCAGCCCCAGCATTTT,CASTVTAPNQPQHF
.,.,TRBJ1-5,TRBV18,TGTGCCAGCTCACGGGCAGGGCCATCGGGCAATCAGCCCCAGCATTTT,CASSRAGPSGNQPQHF
.,TRBD2,TRBJ2-5,TRBV2,TGTGCCAGTGAACAAACCGGGCTAGCGGGAGGGAGCCAAGAGACCCAGTACTTC,CASEQTGLAGGSQETQYF
.,.,TRBJ2-2,TRBV15,TGTGCCACCAGCAGAGATCTAAGAGCGTGGCTATCGAACACCGGGGAGCTGTTTTTT,CATSRDLRAWLSNTGELFF
few,.,TRBJ1-1,TRBV7-9,TGTGCCAGCAGCGGGAGGGAGACGGCAGGGTGGTACACTGAAGCTTTCTTT,CASSGRETAGWYTEAFF
.,.,TRBJ1-4,TRBV19,TGTGCCAGTAGCCTTGGGTGGGGAGCTAATGAAAAACTGTTTTTT,CASSLGWGANEKLFF
.,.,TRBJ2-2,TRBV6-5,TGTGCCAGCAGTTACTCGTACAGGGCTACCGGGGAGCTGTTTTTT,CASSYSYRATGELFF
.,TRBD1,TRBJ1-5,TRBV18,TGTGCCAGCTCACCGGGACAGAATCAGCCCCAGCATTTT,CASSPGQNQPQHF
.,.,TRBJ2-7,TRBV12-2,TGTGCAAGTCGCTTTAAAGAGCAGTACTTC,CASRFKEQYF
.,.,TRBJ1-5,TRBV5-1,TGCGCCAGCAGCTTAACGGTCGGAGGCAATCAGCCCCAGCATTTT,CASSLTVGGNQPQHF
.,.,TRBJ2-7,TRBV5-8,TGTGCCAGCAGCTTGGCCGTCAGATCCTACGAGCAGTACTTC,CASSLAVRSYEQYF
.,.,TRBJ1-5,TRBV6-1,TGTGCCAGCAGTGAACAGGGAAATAGCAATCAGCCCCAGCATTTT,CASSEQGNSNQPQHF
.,.,TRBJ1-5,TRBV28,TGTGCCAGCAGTAGGGGGGGTCCTCATCAGCCCCAGCATTTT,CASSRGGPHQPQHF
.,.,TRBJ1-4,TRBV19,TGTGCCAGTAGTATGGCCAGGGCAGGGAATGAAAAACTGTTTTTT,CASSMARAGNEKLFF
.,TRBD2,TRBJ2-7,TRBV4-1,TGCGCCAGCAGCGCGACTAGCGCCTACGAGCAGTACTTC,CASSATSAYEQYF
.,.,TRBJ1-5,TRBV5-8,TGTGCCAGCAGCTTGGGCTCAGGGGATCAGCCCCAGCATTTT,CASSLGSGDQPQHF
.,TRBD1,TRBJ1-4,TRBV9,TGTGCCAGCAGCGGATACAGGGGTGCAACTAATGAAAAACTGTTTTTT,CASSGYRGATNEKLFF
.,.,TRBJ1-5,TRBV19,TGTGCCAGTAGTAAACAGAAGGATCAGCCCCAGCATTTT,CASSKQKDQPQHF
.,.,TRBJ1-5,TRBV30,TGTGCGGCTGGAGCAGGGGATAGCAATCAGCCCCAGCATTTT,CAAGAGDSNQPQHF
.,.,TRBJ2-7,TRBV30,TGTGCCTGGAGTAGGGTTGGAGGACCCTACGAGCAGTACTTC,CAWSRVGGPYEQYF
.,TRBD1,TRBJ1-1,TRBV7-7,TGTGCTAGCAGCCCCGGGACAGGGGTGAACACTGAAGCTTTCTTT,CASSPGTGVNTEAFF
.,.,TRBJ2-3,TRBV4-2,TGTGCCAGCAGCCCCGAGCCCACAGATACGCAGTATTTT,CASSPEPTDTQYF
.,TRBD1,TRBJ1-2,TRBV2,TGTGCCAGCAGTAAGGGACAGGCGGGAGGCTACACCTTC,CASSKGQAGGYTF
few,TRBD1,TRBJ1-5,TRBV5-1,TGCGCCAGCAAGAAAGGGGACAGGCCCAATCAGCCCCAGCATTTT,CASKKGDRPNQPQHF
.,TRBD2,TRBJ2-7,TRBV30,TGTGCCTGGAGTGCACTAGCGGGACGCTACGAGCAGTACTTC,CAWSALAGRYEQYF
.,.,TRBJ2-7,TRBV2,TGTGCCAGCAGTGAACGGGAAGGTTGGGAGCAGTACTTC,CASSEREGWEQYF
.,.,TRBJ1-4,TRBV7-3,TGTGCCAGCAGCTTAAAGACATCTAATGAAAAACTGTTTTTT,CASSLKTSNEKLFF
few,.,TRBJ1-1,TRBV19,TGTGCCAGTAGCCCTTCAGGGAGGACTGAAGCTTTCTTT,CASSPSGRTEAFF
.,.,TRBJ1-1,TRBV11-2,TGTGCCAGCAGTCCATCAGGGAACACTGAAGCTTTCTTT,CASSPSGNTEAFF
.,.,TRBJ2-1,TRBV9,TGTGCCAGCAGCGTAAGGCAGGGAGGCTACAATGAGCAGTTCTTC,CASSVRQGGYNEQFF
.,TRBD1,TRBJ1-2,TRBV28,TGTGCCAGCAGTTCCTGGGACAGCCTTCTAGGTCAAAACTATGGCTACACCTTC,CASSSWDSLLGQNYGYTF
once,.,TRBJ2-1,TRBV7-9,TGTGCCAGCAGCTTTCCCCCTAGCTTTGACACGGACAATGAGCAGTTCTTC,CASSFPPSFDTDNEQFF
.,TRBD1,TRBJ2-1,TRBV15,TGTGCCACCAGCAGACACACAGGGGTTGGGGGTGATGAGCAGTTCTTC,CATSRHTGVGGDEQFF
.,.,TRBJ2-2,TRBV5-4,TGTGCCAGCACCTCGAGGGTTCTCGGGGAGCTGTTTTTT,CASTSRVLGELFF
.,.,TRBJ1-2,TRBV4-1,TGCGCCAGCAGCCAAGATTGGCAGGGGTTTAACTATGGCTACACCTTC,CASSQDWQGFNYGYTF
.,.,TRBJ2-5,TRBV7-9,TGTGCCAGCAGCCTCGTTTTGGCTTTGACCCAGTACTTC,CASSLVLALTQYF
.,.,TRBJ1-4,TRBV4-2,TGTGCCAGCAGCCAAGACAGGGGCACCGAAAAACTGTTTTTT,CASSQDRGTEKLFF
.,TRBD2,TRBJ2-7,TRBV5-4,TGTGCCAGCAGCCTTAGCGGGAGTGGGTCAAAGCAGTACTTC,CASSLSGSGSKQYF
.,.,TRBJ1-2,TRBV9,TGTGCCAGCAGCGCGACAGGAAACTATGGCTACACCTTC,CASSATGNYGYTF
.,.,TRBJ1-6,TRBV9,TGTGCCAGCAGCGTTGATCAGGGTAACAATTCACCCCTCCACTTT,CASSVDQGNNSPLHF
.,TRBD1,TRBJ2-7,TRBV29-1,TGCAGCGTTGAAAGGACAGGAGAGCAGTACTTC,CSVERTGEQYF
once,TRBD1,TRBJ2-2,TRBV30,TGTGCCTGGATTAAATCAGGGGGATTTTACACCGGGGAGCTGTTTTTT,CAWIKSGGFYTGELFF
.,.,TRBJ2-7,TRBV21-1,.,CASSSWGRGIEQYF